These 4 T cell receptor beta chains originate from one sample sequenced in a study of blood T cells in healthy people across ages (dated by TCRdb to about 2015). Libraries came from 5' RACE. The listed sequencing device is Illumina HiSeq 2500. A second PCR of roughly 7 to 11 cycles was performed with a sample-barcoded 5' primer and a J-beta primer mix. The public reads were reanalyzed by TCRdb: fastp trimming at Q25, MiXCR alignment, in-frame beta chains only. Identical CDR3 protein sequences are pooled into one entry, listed with their most common genes and DNA. For this sample the table gives approximately 810,000 distinct CDR3 sequences, of which about 36% were detected only once. Around 13% of the sample comes from the top ten. Sequenced: blood. The source of these receptors is a man younger than 30 in good health.

The rearrangement links TRBV6-2 or TRBV6-3 to TRBJ1-2; D gene ambiguous. V was trimmed by 0 bases and J by 6 bases, leaving 11 bases between them. The CDR3 runs 14 residues. CDR1 is MNHEY, CDR2 SVGEGT, per germline. The CDR3 DNA is TGTGCCAGCAGTTACTCGGAGGGATCCGATGGCTACACCTTC. As protein: CASSYSEGSDGYTF.

This clonotype was counted only a few times. The rearrangement joins TRBV2 to TRBJ2-2; TRBD1 matches at 9 bases. The CDR3 loop spans 15 amino acids. The germline V gene encodes CDR1 SNHLY and CDR2 FYNNEI. V shed 6 bases, J shed 3 bases, and the junction held 5 bases outside the gene matches. The CDR3 DNA reads as TGTGCCAGCAGCGAAACAGGGGGCTACACCGGGGAGCTGTTTTTT. As protein: CASSETGGYTGELFF.

This clonotype showed up just a few times. This chain uses TRBV9 with TRBJ1-2; D remains ambiguous. CDR1 is SGDLS and CDR2 is YYNGEE in the germline V gene. Between the trimmed V and J ends, which lost 0 bases and 5 bases, there was a span of 17 bases. The CDR3 is made up of 16 amino acids. The CDR3 loop reads CASSVEADQGKYGYTF. CDR3 DNA: TGTGCCAGCAGCGTAGAGGCGGATCAAGGAAAATATGGCTACACCTTC.

This sequence joins TRBV5-1 and TRBJ1-1, with D possibly matching TRBD1 (5 bases). The CDR3 spans 15 residues. In germline, CDR1 is SGHRS, CDR2 YFSETQ. Trimming took off 0 bases at V and 2 bases at J, with 11 bases between the two ends. DNA of the CDR3: TGCGCCAGCAGCTTGGTGGGAGGGGTCAACACTGAAGCTTTCTTT. This translates into CASSLVGGVNTEAFF.